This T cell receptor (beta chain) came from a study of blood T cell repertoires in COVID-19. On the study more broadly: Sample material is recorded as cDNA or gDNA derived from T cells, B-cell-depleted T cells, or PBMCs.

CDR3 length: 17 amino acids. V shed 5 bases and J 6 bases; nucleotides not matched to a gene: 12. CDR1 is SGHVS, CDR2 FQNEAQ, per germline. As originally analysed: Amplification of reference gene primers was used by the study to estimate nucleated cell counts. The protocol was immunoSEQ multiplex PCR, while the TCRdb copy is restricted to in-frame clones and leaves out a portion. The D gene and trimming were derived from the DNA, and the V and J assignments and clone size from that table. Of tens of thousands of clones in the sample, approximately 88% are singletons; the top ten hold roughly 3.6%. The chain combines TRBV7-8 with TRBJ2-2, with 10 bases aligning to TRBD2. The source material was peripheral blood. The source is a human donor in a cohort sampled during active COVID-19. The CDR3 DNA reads TGTGCCAGCAGCGTCGTCAATAGCGGGAGGAGGGCCGGGGAGCTGTTTTTT. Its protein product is CASSVVNSGRRAGELFF.